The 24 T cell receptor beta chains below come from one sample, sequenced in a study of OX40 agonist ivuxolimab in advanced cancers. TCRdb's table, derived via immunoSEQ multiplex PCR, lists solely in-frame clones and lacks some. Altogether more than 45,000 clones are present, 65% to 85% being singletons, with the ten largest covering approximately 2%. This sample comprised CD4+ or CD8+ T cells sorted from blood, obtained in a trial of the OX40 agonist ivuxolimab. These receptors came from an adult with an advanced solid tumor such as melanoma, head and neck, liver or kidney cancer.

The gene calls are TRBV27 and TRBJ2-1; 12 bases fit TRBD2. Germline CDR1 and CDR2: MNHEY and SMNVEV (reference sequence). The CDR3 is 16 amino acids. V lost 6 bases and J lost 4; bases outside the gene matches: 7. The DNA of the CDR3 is TGTGCCAGCAGAGGGACTAGCGGGCCTTTATACAATGAGCAGTTCTTC. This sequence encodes CASRGTSGPLYNEQFF.

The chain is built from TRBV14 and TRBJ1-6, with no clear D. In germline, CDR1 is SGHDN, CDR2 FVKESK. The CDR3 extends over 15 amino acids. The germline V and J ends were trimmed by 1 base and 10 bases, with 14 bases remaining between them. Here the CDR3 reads CASSQGAGLGSPLHF. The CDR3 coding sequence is TGTGCCAGCAGCCAAGGCGCCGGGTTAGGATCACCCCTCCACTTT.

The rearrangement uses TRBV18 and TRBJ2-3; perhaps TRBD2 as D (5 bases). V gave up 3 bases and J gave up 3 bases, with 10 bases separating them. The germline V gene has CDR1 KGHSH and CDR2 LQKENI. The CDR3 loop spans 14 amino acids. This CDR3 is CASSPGPGTDTQYF. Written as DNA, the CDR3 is TGTGCCAGCTCACCCGGCCCGGGGACAGATACGCAGTATTTT. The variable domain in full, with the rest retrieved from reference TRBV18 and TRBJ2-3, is NAGVMQNPRHLVRRRGQEARLRCSPMKGHSHVYWYRQLPEEGLKFMVYLQKENIIDESGMPKERFSAEFPKEGPSILRIQQVVRGDSAAYFCASSPGPGTDTQYFGPGTRLTVL.

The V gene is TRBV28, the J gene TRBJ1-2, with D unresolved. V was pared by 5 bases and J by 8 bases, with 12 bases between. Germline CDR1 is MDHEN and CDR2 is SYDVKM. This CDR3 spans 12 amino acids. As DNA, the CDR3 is TGTGCCAGCAGTACGTCAACACGCGGCTACACCTTC. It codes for CASSTSTRGYTF.

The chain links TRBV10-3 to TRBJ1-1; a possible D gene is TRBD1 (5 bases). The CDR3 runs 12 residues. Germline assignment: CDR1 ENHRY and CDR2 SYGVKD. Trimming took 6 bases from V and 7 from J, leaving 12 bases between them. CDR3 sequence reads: CAIRHEGDEAFF. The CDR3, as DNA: TGTGCCATCAGACACGAAGGGGATGAAGCTTTCTTT.

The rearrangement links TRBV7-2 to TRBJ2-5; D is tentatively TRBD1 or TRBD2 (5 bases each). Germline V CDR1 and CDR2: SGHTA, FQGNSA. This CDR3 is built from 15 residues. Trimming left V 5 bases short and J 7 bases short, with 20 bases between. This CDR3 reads CASSNVLRGAGTQYF. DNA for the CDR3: TGTGCCAGCAGCAACGTCCTAAGGGGTGCGGGGACCCAGTACTTC.

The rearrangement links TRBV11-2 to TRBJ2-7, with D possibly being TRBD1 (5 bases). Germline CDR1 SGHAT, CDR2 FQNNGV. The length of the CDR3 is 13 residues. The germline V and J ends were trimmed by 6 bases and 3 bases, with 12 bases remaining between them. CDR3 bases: TGTGCCAGCAGTCGTGGCAGGGACTACGAGCAGTACTTC. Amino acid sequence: CASSRGRDYEQYF.

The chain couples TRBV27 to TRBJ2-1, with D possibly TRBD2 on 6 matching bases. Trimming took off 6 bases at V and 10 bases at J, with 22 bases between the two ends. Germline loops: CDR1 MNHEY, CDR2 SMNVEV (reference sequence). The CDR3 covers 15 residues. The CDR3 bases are TGTGCCAGCAGCCCTTCCGGGACTCCCGGCGGGGAGCAGTTCTTC. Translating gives CASSPSGTPGGEQFF.

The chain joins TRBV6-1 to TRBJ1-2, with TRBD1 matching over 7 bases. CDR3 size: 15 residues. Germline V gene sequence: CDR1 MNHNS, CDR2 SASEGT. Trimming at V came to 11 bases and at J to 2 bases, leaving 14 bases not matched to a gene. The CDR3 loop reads CAAEAGTARNYGYTF. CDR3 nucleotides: TGTGCCGCGGAAGCAGGGACAGCTCGGAACTATGGCTACACCTTC.

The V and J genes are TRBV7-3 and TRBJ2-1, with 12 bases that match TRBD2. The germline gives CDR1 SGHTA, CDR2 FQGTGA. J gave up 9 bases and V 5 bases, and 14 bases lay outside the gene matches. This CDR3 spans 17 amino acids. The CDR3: CASSRLMTSGRVGEQFF. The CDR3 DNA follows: TGTGCCAGCAGCCGACTTATGACTAGCGGGAGAGTCGGTGAGCAGTTCTTC.

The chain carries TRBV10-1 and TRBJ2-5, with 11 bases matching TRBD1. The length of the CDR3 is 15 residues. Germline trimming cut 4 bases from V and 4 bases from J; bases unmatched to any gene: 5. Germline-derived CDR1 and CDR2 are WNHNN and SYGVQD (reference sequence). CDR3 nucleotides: TGCGCCAGCAGTGCCGGGACAGGGGGATCAGAGACCCAGTACTTC. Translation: CASSAGTGGSETQYF.

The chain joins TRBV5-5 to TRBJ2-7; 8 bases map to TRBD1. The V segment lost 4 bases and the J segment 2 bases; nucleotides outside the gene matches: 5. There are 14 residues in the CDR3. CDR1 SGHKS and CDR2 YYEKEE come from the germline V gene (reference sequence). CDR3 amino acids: CASSRQGTTYEQYF. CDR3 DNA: TGTGCCAGCAGCCGACAGGGGACAACCTACGAGCAGTACTTC.

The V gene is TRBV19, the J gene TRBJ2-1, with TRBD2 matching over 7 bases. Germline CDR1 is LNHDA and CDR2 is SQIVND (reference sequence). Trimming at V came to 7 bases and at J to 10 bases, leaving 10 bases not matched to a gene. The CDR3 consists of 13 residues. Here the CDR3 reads CASNIAGAGEQFF. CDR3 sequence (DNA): TGTGCCAGTAATATCGCGGGAGCTGGCGAGCAGTTCTTC.

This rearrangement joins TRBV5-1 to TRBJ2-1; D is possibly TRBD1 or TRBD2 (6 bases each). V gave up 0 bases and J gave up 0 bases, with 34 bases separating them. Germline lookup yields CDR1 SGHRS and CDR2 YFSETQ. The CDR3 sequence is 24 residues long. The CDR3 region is CASSLDPGRAGDLLSTSSYNEQFF. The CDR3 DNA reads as TGCGCCAGCAGCTTGGATCCGGGCAGGGCAGGGGACTTACTCTCAACGAGCTCCTACAATGAGCAGTTCTTC. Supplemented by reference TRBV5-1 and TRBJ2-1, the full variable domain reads KAGVTQTPRYLIKTRGQQVTLSCSPISGHRSVSWYQQTPGQGLQFLFEYFSETQRNKGNFPGRFSGRQFSNSRSEMNVSTLELGDSALYLCASSLDPGRAGDLLSTSSYNEQFFGPGTRLTVL.

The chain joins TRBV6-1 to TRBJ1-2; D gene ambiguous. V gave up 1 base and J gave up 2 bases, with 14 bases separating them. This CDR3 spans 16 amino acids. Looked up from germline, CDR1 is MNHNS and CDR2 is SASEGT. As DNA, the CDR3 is TGTGCCAGCAGTGAAGTTATCCTACCCGGGAACTATGGCTACACCTTC. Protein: CASSEVILPGNYGYTF.

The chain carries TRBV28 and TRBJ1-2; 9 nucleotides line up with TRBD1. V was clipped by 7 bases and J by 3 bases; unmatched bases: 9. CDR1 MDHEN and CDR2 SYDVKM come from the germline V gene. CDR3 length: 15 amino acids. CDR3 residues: CASTHRDRAHYGYTF. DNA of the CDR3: TGTGCCAGCACCCACCGGGACAGGGCTCACTATGGCTACACCTTC.

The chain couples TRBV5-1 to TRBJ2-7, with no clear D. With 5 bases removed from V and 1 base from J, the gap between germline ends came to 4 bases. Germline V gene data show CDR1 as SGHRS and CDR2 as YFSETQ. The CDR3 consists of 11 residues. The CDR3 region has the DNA TGCGCCAGCAGACTTTCCTACGAGCAGTACTTC. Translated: CASRLSYEQYF.

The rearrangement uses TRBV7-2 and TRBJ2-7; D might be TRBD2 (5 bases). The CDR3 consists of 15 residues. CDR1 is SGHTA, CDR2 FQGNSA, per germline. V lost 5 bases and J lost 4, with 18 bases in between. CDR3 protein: CASSHQADPLYEQYF. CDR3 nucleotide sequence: TGTGCCAGCAGCCATCAAGCGGACCCTCTGTACGAGCAGTACTTC.

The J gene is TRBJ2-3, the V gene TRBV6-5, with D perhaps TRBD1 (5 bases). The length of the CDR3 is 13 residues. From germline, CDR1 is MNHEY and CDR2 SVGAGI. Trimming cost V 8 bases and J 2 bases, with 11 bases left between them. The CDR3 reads CASRTPTTDTQYF. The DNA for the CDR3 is TGTGCCAGCCGGACACCGACCACAGATACGCAGTATTTT.

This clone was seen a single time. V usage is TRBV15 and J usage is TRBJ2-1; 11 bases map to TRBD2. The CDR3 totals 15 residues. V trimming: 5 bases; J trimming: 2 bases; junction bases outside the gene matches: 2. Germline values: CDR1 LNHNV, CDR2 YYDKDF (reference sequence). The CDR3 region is CATSDSGRAYNEQFF. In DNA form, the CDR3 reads TGTGCCACCAGCGATAGCGGGAGGGCCTACAATGAGCAGTTCTTC.

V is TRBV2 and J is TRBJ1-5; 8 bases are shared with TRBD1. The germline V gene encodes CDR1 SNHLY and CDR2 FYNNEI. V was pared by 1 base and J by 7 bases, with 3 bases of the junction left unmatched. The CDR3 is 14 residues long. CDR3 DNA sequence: TGTGCCAGCAGTGAAGGACAGGGGAGGCAGCCCCAGCATTTT. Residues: CASSEGQGRQPQHF. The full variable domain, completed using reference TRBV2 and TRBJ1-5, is EPEVTQTPSHQVTQMGQEVILRCVPISNHLYFYWYRQILGQKVEFLVSFYNNEISEKSEIFDDQFSVERPDGSNFTLKIRSTKLEDSAMYFCASSEGQGRQPQHFGDGTRLSIL.

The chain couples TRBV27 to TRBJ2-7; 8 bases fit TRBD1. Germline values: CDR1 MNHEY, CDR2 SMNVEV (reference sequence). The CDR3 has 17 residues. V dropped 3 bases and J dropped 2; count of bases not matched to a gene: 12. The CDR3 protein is CASSFSRQSGQAYEQYF. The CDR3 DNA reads TGTGCCAGCAGTTTCAGTAGGCAGTCGGGACAGGCCTACGAGCAGTACTTC.

The CDR3, as DNA: TGTGCCAGCTCACCCGGGACAGGGGCCTATGGCTACACCTTC. Its translation: CASSPGTGAYGYTF. This chain connects TRBV18 to TRBJ1-2, with TRBD1 identical over 10 bases. The CDR3 sequence is 14 residues long. The germline V gene has CDR1 KGHSH and CDR2 LQKENI. Unmatched junction bases numbered 2, after V lost 3 bases and J lost 4 bases.

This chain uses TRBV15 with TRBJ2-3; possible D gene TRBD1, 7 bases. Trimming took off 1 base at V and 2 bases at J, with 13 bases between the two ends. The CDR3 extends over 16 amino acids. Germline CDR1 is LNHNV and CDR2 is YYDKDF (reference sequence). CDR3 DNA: TGTGCCACCAGCAGAGGACAGGGAGGTAACACAGATACGCAGTATTTT. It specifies CATSRGQGGNTDTQYF.